This T cell receptor beta chain was recorded in a study of T cell responses to AZD1222 COVID-19 vaccine (dated by TCRdb to the early 2020s). The study in broad terms: TCR sequencing covered roughly 230 trial participants: 200 to 220 given two doses of AZD1222 and about 26 given two doses of MenACWY control vaccine. Enrollment into the trials was organized by age into subgroups of 18-55, 56-69 and 70-plus years, and those subgroups contained about 160, 30 and 59 TCR-sequenced participants, respectively.

According to the study, the label for this sample's time point signals: about 28 days (+/-7) after the second vaccine dose. AZD1222 recipients with second doses at about 4 weeks or about 12 weeks were pooled, because spike-specific TCR depth and breadth did not differ between schedules. Vaccinee samples came from UK trials COV001 and COV002, including a single-blind randomized controlled phase 2/3 trial of AZD1222 (ChAdOx1 nCoV-19) in healthy adults. Trial participant PBMC samples were collected at day 0 and day 28 after the second dose for TCRbeta chain sequencing. The CDR3 regions of human TCRbeta chains were subjected to immunosequencing. The authors processed their data as follows. TCRs in the repertoires were matched against a reference library of SARS-CoV-2-specific TCRs that had been generated with the MIRA antigen-specificity platform. Breadth was defined as the fraction of unique TCRs that were SARS-CoV-2-associated. Depth was defined as the fraction of total T cells that were SARS-CoV-2-associated. Using the MIRA data, every spike-specific TCR was mapped to the spike region that the TCR reacted to and assigned to either a CD4 or a CD8 class. Log10-transformed breadth and depth values were compared by one-way ANOVA with Sidak's multiple comparisons tests. Here the immuneACCESS table is served through TCRdb, limited to in-frame sequences with V and J called. Missing clones are a known gap in these copies; in checked studies unresolved V genes cover under half, and the rest lacks a known reason. D and trimming come from the DNA, and the V and J calls and clone size come from that table. In this sample the table shows about 140,000 clones, 80% to 95% of which occur a single time. The ten top clones hold around 3.3% of the sample.

Study-wide conclusions, independent of this receptor: Because no day 14 peak-response samples were available, repertoires were characterized only after the peak T cell response. After two AZD1222 doses, both the breadth and the depth of spike-specific TCRs were significantly higher than at day 0 and than in MenACWY recipients. Reportedly, close to half of the unique spike-specific TCRs recognized epitopes lying outside the regions that are mutated in the B.1.351 and B.1.1.7 variants. Conclusions about previously exposed vaccinees are limited because only six or seven AZD1222 recipients were SARS-CoV-2 seropositive at baseline. Most participants were white British and females outnumbered males, and the authors suggested that clonal diversity may have been underestimated. The whole spike protein was spanned by vaccine-associated CD4 TCRs, and dominant responses were seen in regions 160-218 and 743-854. In the small 56-69-year group, the increase in depth fell short of significance, most likely because of low power.

Regarding this clone: The antigen it recognizes is unknown. No clone much larger than this one lies a single base away; base qualities are absent.

Material: peripheral blood, obtained 28 days after the second AZD1222 dose. This receptor was taken from an adult who received the AZD1222 COVID-19 vaccine.

The base sequence is TGTGCCAGCTCATACGGAGGGGACAACTATGGCTACACCTTC. Its protein reads: CASSYGGDNYGYTF. The V gene is TRBV18 and the J gene is TRBJ1-2, with TRBD1 tentatively as D gene (5 bases match). From the cysteine through the phenylalanine, the CDR3 covers 14 amino acids. The sequence is cut down to CDR3 DNA, 42 bases in frame from base 1. The germline V gene provides CDR1 KGHSH and CDR2 LQKENI. Trimming costs V 5 bases and J 2 bases, and their ends lie 12 bases apart. Joined to the reference TRBV18 and TRBJ1-2 proteins, this CDR3 gives the full variable domain: NAGVMQNPRHLVRRRGQEARLRCSPMKGHSHVYWYRQLPEEGLKFMVYLQKENIIDESGMPKERFSAEFPKEGPSILRIQQVVRGDSAAYFCASSYGGDNYGYTFGSGTRLTVV.